The 25 T cell receptor beta chains in this list originate from one sample, sequenced in a study of T cell responses to AZD1222 COVID-19 vaccine. Clones were read by immunoSEQ multiplex PCR, and TCRdb kept only the in-frame ones, dropping some. The table includes about 97,000 clones, 85% to 90% detected once. The source was peripheral blood, collected on day 0 of AZD1222 vaccination. The receptors were sampled from an adult in good health.

This clone appeared a single time. The V call is TRBV5-1, the J call TRBJ2-7; TRBD2 agrees at 7 bases. With 4 bases clipped from V and 0 bases from J, the junction kept 10 bases outside the gene matches. The CDR3 spans 16 residues. Germline V gene lookup returns CDR1 SGHRS and CDR2 YFSETQ. CDR3 coding DNA: TGCGCCAGCAGCGCCAGTGGGCGGGAGTACTCCTACGAGCAGTACTTC. Its protein is CASSASGREYSYEQYF.

This clone has just a few counts. This sample includes further DNA sequences coding for the same CDR3. The chain couples TRBV4-1 to TRBJ2-7, with 9 bases fitting TRBD2. The CDR3 is made up of 16 amino acids. Losses at the gene ends were 0 bases for V and 4 bases for J; bases not matched to a gene: 7. Per the germline V gene, CDR1 is MGHRA and CDR2 is YSYEKL. DNA of the CDR3: TGCGCCAGCAGCCAAGAACGGGCGGGAGGGGGGTACGAGCAGTACTTC. Translation: CASSQERAGGGYEQYF.

This rearrangement joins TRBV12-3 or TRBV12-4 to TRBJ2-2; no definite D call. This CDR3 comprises 12 residues. The ends were cut back, 3 bases at V and 7 bases at J, with 6 bases in the middle. The DNA for the CDR3 is TGTGCCAGCAGTTTCCTCAGCGGGGAGCTGTTTTTT. Amino acids: CASSFLSGELFF.

The genes are TRBV7-2 and TRBJ1-2; 12 positions agree with TRBD1. The CDR3 spans 17 residues. With V trimmed by 3 bases and J by 4 bases, 9 bases remained unmatched. Looked up from germline, CDR1 is SGHTA and CDR2 is FQGNSA. The CDR3 is CASSLPLGQGATYGYTF. In DNA, the CDR3 is TGTGCCAGCAGCTTGCCCCTGGGACAGGGGGCAACCTATGGCTACACCTTC.

The J gene is TRBJ1-5, the V gene TRBV19; tentative D call: TRBD1 (5 bases). Trimming removed 7 bases at V and 6 bases at J, with 19 bases between. Germline V gene sequence: CDR1 LNHDA, CDR2 SQIVND (reference sequence). This CDR3 region has 15 residues. This CDR3 is CASTSFRDRSQPQHF. CDR3 DNA sequence: TGTGCCAGTACCTCCTTTAGGGACCGGAGTCAGCCCCAGCATTTT.

The rearrangement uses TRBV7-3 and TRBJ2-1, with unresolved D. Looked up from germline, CDR1 is SGHTA and CDR2 is FQGTGA. V lost 4 bases and J lost 4, with 17 bases in between. This CDR3 is 16 amino acids long. The CDR3 DNA reads TGTGCCAGCAGCTCCACACCTACTCCACGATACAATGAGCAGTTCTTC. It is translated as CASSSTPTPRYNEQFF.

The genes are TRBV5-4 and TRBJ2-5; a possible D gene is TRBD1 (5 bases). CDR1 is SGHNT, CDR2 YYREEE, per germline (reference sequence). V gave up 4 bases and J gave up 2 bases, with 12 bases separating them. The length of the CDR3 is 14 residues. CDR3 nucleotides: TGTGCCAGCAGCCATGGACATACTCAAGAGACCCAGTACTTC. The encoded protein is CASSHGHTQETQYF.

This rearrangement joins TRBV7-6 to TRBJ1-1, with 9 bases matching TRBD1. The length of the CDR3 is 16 residues. Germline CDR1 reads SGHVS; CDR2 reads FNYEAQ. The V segment lost 1 base and the J segment 2 bases; nucleotides outside the gene matches: 5. As DNA, the CDR3 is TGTGCCAGCAGCTTAGTGGGACAGGGTACAAACACTGAAGCTTTCTTT. Protein: CASSLVGQGTNTEAFF.

The chain has TRBV27 and TRBJ1-1; perhaps TRBD1 as D (6 bases). V was clipped by 4 bases and J by 7 bases, with 13 bases between them. The CDR3 is 13 amino acids. Per germline, CDR1 MNHEY and CDR2 SMNVEV (reference sequence). CDR3 bases: TGTGCCAGCAGTTCCGTATCAGGGGTTGAAGCTTTCTTT. As protein: CASSSVSGVEAFF.

The chain employs TRBV27 and TRBJ2-1; TRBD1 agrees at 8 bases. V lost 5 bases and J lost 6; bases outside the gene matches: 3. In germline, CDR1 is MNHEY, CDR2 SMNVEV (reference sequence). The CDR3 extends over 13 amino acids. The CDR3: CASSPGGFNEQFF. CDR3 sequence (DNA): TGTGCCAGCAGTCCAGGGGGCTTCAATGAGCAGTTCTTC.

This chain uses TRBV28 with TRBJ2-1; 9 bases map to TRBD1. The V gene's germline CDR1 is MDHEN and CDR2 SYDVKM. The trim removed 7 bases at V and 6 bases at J, leaving 7 bases unmatched. The CDR3 is made up of 14 amino acids. The CDR3 DNA follows: TGTGCCAGCATATTAGGACAGGGGTCCAATGAGCAGTTCTTC. It translates to CASILGQGSNEQFF.

This clone turned up a few times. The chain recombines TRBV27 with TRBJ2-5; 8 bases map to TRBD1. This CDR3 has 15 residues. Germline trimming cut 5 bases from V and 4 bases from J; bases unmatched to any gene: 9. Looked up from germline, CDR1 is MNHEY and CDR2 is SMNVEV (reference sequence). The CDR3 sequence: CASSQRRTGSETQYF. CDR3 in DNA: TGTGCCAGCAGTCAAAGGCGGACAGGGTCAGAGACCCAGTACTTC.

CDR3 sequence reads: CASSAELIMNTEAFF. The CDR3 DNA follows: TGTGCCAGCAGCGCGGAACTTATCATGAACACTGAAGCTTTCTTT. The genes are TRBV9 and TRBJ1-1; D ambiguous. This CDR3 has 15 amino acids. Germline V CDR1 and CDR2: SGDLS, YYNGEE. The ends were cut back, 3 bases at V and 0 bases at J, with 12 bases in the middle.

This chain connects TRBV2 to TRBJ2-6, with 7 bases fitting TRBD2. V dropped 0 bases and J dropped 0; count of bases not matched to a gene: 8. The CDR3 has 19 residues. In germline, CDR1 is SNHLY, CDR2 FYNNEI. CDR3 region: CASSEARLADNSGANVLTF. DNA of the CDR3: TGTGCCAGCAGTGAAGCGCGTCTAGCGGATAACTCTGGGGCCAACGTCCTGACTTTC.

Written as DNA, the CDR3 is TGTGCCAGCAGCCACTCCCGAACAGGGGGCTACACCTTC. This codes for CASSHSRTGGYTF. The chain is built from TRBV14 and TRBJ1-2, with a possible D match to TRBD1 (6 bases). The germline V gene encodes CDR1 SGHDN and CDR2 FVKESK. This CDR3 is built from 13 residues. V lost 3 bases and J 8 bases, leaving 13 bases between the germline ends.

The chain joins TRBV19 to TRBJ2-7; D remains ambiguous. V was shortened by 3 bases and J by 6 bases, with 12 bases between the two germline ends. The CDR3 consists of 13 residues. Germline CDR1 LNHDA, CDR2 SQIVND (reference sequence). The CDR3 protein is CASSMGSLLEQYF. The CDR3 nucleotides read TGTGCCAGTAGTATGGGCTCCCTGCTCGAGCAGTACTTC.

The chain employs TRBV6-5 and TRBJ1-2; D ambiguous. Trimming shortened V by 7 bases and J by 8 bases, and 14 bases separated the two germline ends. CDR3 length: 12 amino acids. The germline CDR1 and CDR2 sequences are MNHEY and SVGAGI. CDR3 bases: TGTGCCAGCACCCCCACCACGGCGGGCTACACCTTC. It encodes CASTPTTAGYTF.

The chain couples TRBV4-2 to TRBJ2-1; 8 nucleotides agree with TRBD2. The CDR3 loop spans 15 amino acids. CDR1 and CDR2 (germline): LGHNA, YNFKEQ. With V trimmed by 0 bases and J by 8 bases, 6 bases remained unmatched. CDR3 in amino acids: CASSQDLAGGYEQFF. The CDR3 coding sequence is TGTGCCAGCAGCCAAGATCTCGCGGGAGGCTATGAGCAGTTCTTC.

A few counts support this clone. The CDR3 bases are TGTGCCAGCAGCGTAGTTCCAGAGTCTGGAAACACCATATATTTT. This gives the protein CASSVVPESGNTIYF. The chain recombines TRBV9 with TRBJ1-3; D is unclear. CDR3 length: 15 residues. The germline V gene has CDR1 SGDLS and CDR2 YYNGEE. With 0 bases removed from V and 1 base from J, the gap between germline ends came to 8 bases.

This clone was counted only a few times. The chain is built from TRBV4-3 and TRBJ2-5; 7 bases match TRBD2. With 0 bases clipped from V and 5 bases from J, the junction kept 6 bases outside the gene matches. The germline CDR1 and CDR2 sequences are LGHNA and YSLEER. This CDR3 has 15 residues. The CDR3 protein is CASSQEAQGGETQYF. The CDR3 DNA follows: TGCGCCAGCAGCCAAGAAGCGCAGGGAGGGGAGACCCAGTACTTC.

The chain joins TRBV2 to TRBJ1-2; D ambiguous. The CDR3 loop spans 14 amino acids. Trimming shortened V by 3 bases and J by 0 bases, and 8 bases separated the two germline ends. Germline CDR1 is SNHLY and CDR2 is FYNNEI. CDR3 amino acids: CASSDEVANYGYTF. In DNA form, the CDR3 reads TGTGCCAGCAGTGATGAGGTAGCTAACTATGGCTACACCTTC.

The chain couples TRBV11-1 to TRBJ2-1; tentatively, D is TRBD2 (6 bases). From germline, CDR1 is SGHAT and CDR2 FQDESV (reference sequence). The CDR3 is 16 residues long. V was clipped by 3 bases and J by 1 base, with 13 bases between them. The CDR3 is CASSFGGTQSYNEQFF. The CDR3 region has the DNA TGTGCCAGCAGCTTCGGCGGGACTCAATCCTACAATGAGCAGTTCTTC.

The chain joins TRBV28 to TRBJ2-7; the match to TRBD1 covers 7 bases. The V segment lost 6 bases and the J segment 7 bases; nucleotides outside the gene matches: 9. CDR3 length: 13 amino acids. The germline gives CDR1 MDHEN, CDR2 SYDVKM. CDR3 protein: CASSPGTVLEQYF. The DNA for the CDR3 is TGTGCCAGCAGCCCCGGGACAGTCCTTGAGCAGTACTTC.

This clone turned up a few times. This chain uses TRBV28 with TRBJ1-1; TRBD1 aligns across 8 bases. The CDR3 spans 14 residues. The germline gives CDR1 MDHEN, CDR2 SYDVKM. Trimming took 8 bases from V and 4 from J; bases not matched to a gene: 9. The CDR3 DNA reads as TGTGCCAGCGGTTCAGGGGGCGGAGGCACTGAAGCTTTCTTT. Translating gives CASGSGGGGTEAFF.

V usage is TRBV12-3 or TRBV12-4 and J usage is TRBJ1-5; D gene ambiguous. This CDR3 spans 12 amino acids. Trimming removed 2 bases at V and 4 bases at J, with 3 bases between. The CDR3 sequence: CASSLFNQPQHF. The CDR3 nucleotides read TGTGCCAGCAGTTTATTTAATCAGCCCCAGCATTTT.